In its sample, the clone carrying this TCR beta chain was seen many times. The antigen is unknown. The germline gives CDR1 SGHKS, CDR2 YYEKEE (reference sequence). This CDR3 contains 16 residues. The V end was cut by 0 bases, the J end by 2 bases, with 12 bases between. These data come from a study of T-cell memory formation after mild COVID-19. Background on the study: Largely donor-specific sequence clusters came from two donors.

Notes on the study in general: While clones contracting from day 15 to 85 were balanced between CD4 and CD8, later expanders leaned CD4+. Shrinking CD4+ clones resided mostly in CM and EM, and CD8+ ones in EMRA. Some responding clones appeared in pre-infection memory, suggesting cross-reactive memory joined.

A single record per CDR3 protein comes from TCRdb applying MiXCR to the 5' RACE reads. The sample shows roughly 450,000 distinct CDR3 sequences, roughly 17% of them seen only once. This rearrangement joins TRBV5-5 to TRBJ2-1; D is uncertain. This clonotype originated in a man aged 18 to 29 who had mild COVID-19 (a few samples of this study predate the infection). Cell type and time point are not known. Sequenced sample: PBMCs or a T cell subset sorted from them (not recorded which). The CDR3 here is CASSLVSGRPYNEQFF. CDR3 nucleotide sequence: TGTGCCAGCAGCTTGGTGTCGGGTCGGCCCTACAATGAGCAGTTCTTC.